Listed below are T cell receptor beta chains from one sample, sequenced in a study of blood T cell repertoires in COVID-19. Using immunoSEQ multiplex PCR, the repertoire was profiled, and TCRdb retains in-frame clones only, with some absent. The profile shows approximately 85,000 clones, roughly nine tenths of them singletons. Input material: peripheral blood. Source of these receptors: a man between 45 and 60 years old with acute or convalescent COVID-19. The CDR3 runs from the conserved cysteine through the conserved F or W.

J gene	V gene	CDR3 protein
TRBJ1-1	TRBV7-9	CASSLREGSTEAFF
TRBJ1-1	TRBV2	CASSPRRTGFGTEAFF
TRBJ2-1	TRBV4-3	CASSQSIGGGDNEQFF
TRBJ2-5	TRBV6-5	CASRGGGGETQYF
TRBJ1-2	TRBV7-9	CASSLEETIYTF
TRBJ1-1	TRBV29-1	CSVEGVATEAFF
TRBJ2-6	TRBV7-9	CASSATTRQGVGANVLTF
TRBJ2-7	TRBV5-1	CASSLETQGSREQYF
TRBJ2-1	TRBV9	CASSYSGSSYNEQFF
TRBJ1-2	TRBV2	CASSEWETNYGYTF
TRBJ2-1	TRBV7-2	CASSLRSSPWGEFRNEQFF
TRBJ2-2	TRBV19	CASSARDRGFNTGELFF
TRBJ1-2	TRBV6-5	CASSPRGGSGYTF
TRBJ1-1	TRBV19	CASIPQVSGHTEAFF
TRBJ1-2	TRBV10-1	CASRTTGGGYYGYTF